This T cell receptor (beta chain) was documented in a study of cytotoxic CD8 clonotypes in ibrutinib-treated CLL. Measured with immunoSEQ multiplex PCR; TCRdb has only the in-frame clones, and not every one. The table lists 200,000 to 250,000 clones, around 70% of them singletons. Looked up from germline, CDR1 is MNHEY and CDR2 is SVGAGI. V lost 2 bases, J lost 3 bases, and 8 bases stayed unmatched. The CDR3 is 16 amino acids. The clonotype was recovered from a human donor with chronic lymphocytic leukemia. V gene TRBV6-5 combines with J gene TRBJ1-2, with TRBD1 matching 8 bases. Sequenced here: PBMCs, sampled after 12 months of ibrutinib treatment. This CDR3 reads CASSYVTGEVDYGYTF. The CDR3 region has the DNA TGTGCCAGCAGTTACGTGACAGGGGAGGTGGACTATGGCTACACCTTC.